The rows below give T cell receptor beta chains drawn from one sample of a study of regulatory T cells in long-lasting Graves disease. TCRdb used MiXCR to reprocess the multiplex PCR reads, holding one entry per CDR3 protein. The repertoire consists of some 430,000 distinct CDR3 sequences, with approximately 21% occurring once and the leading ten covering roughly 7%. The starting material was peripheral blood mononuclear cells (PBMCs), obtained when the disease was refractory, from a patient treated with antithyroid drugs. Receptors were obtained from a female donor with Graves disease. Each CDR3 is given with its conserved first and last residue. A D gene is named only where the DNA matches it firmly. Clone size is given for some rows only: seen once, a few or many times, or a class if the clone is expanded.

TRBJ2-5 | many | TRBV12-3/TRBV12-4 | TRBD2 | CASRGPGLAMAGRDVTQYF | TGTGCCAGCAGGGGCCCGGGACTAGCTATGGCCGGGAGAGACGTGACCCAGTACTTC
TRBJ2-7 | few | TRBV20-1 | TRBD1 | CSAQALDRSSYEQYF | TGCAGTGCTCAAGCCTTGGACAGGAGCTCCTACGAGCAGTACTTC
TRBJ1-6 | NA | TRBV4-1 | TRBD1 | CASSQSGTGGNSPLHF | TGCGCCAGCAGCCAATCCGGGACAGGGGGGAATTCACCCCTCCACTTT
TRBJ2-7 | NA | TRBV3-1 | NA | CASSPQGGAYEQYF | TGTGCCAGCAGCCCGCAGGGGGGGGCCTACGAGCAGTACTTC
TRBJ2-1 | few | TRBV28 | TRBD2 | CASSLYLAGNNEQFF | TGTGCCAGCAGTTTGTATCTAGCGGGAAACAATGAGCAGTTCTTC
TRBJ1-5 | NA | TRBV28 | TRBD1 | CASRFGQGSRLNQPQHF | TGTGCCAGCAGATTCGGACAGGGCTCTCGCTTGAATCAGCCCCAGCATTTT
TRBJ1-1 | many | TRBV11-2 | NA | CASSLYWQANTEAFF | TGTGCCAGCAGCTTATATTGGCAGGCGAACACTGAAGCTTTCTTT
TRBJ1-1 | many | TRBV28 | NA | CASLDGENTEAFF | TGTGCCAGTCTTGATGGGGAGAACACTGAAGCTTTCTTT
TRBJ1-2 | few | TRBV4-1 | NA | CASSQDPPYYGYTF | TGCGCCAGCAGCCAAGATCCCCCCTACTATGGCTACACCTTC
TRBJ1-2 | NA | TRBV19 | NA | CASSKAGGDYGYTF | TGTGCCAGTAGTAAGGCAGGAGGGGACTATGGCTACACCTTC
TRBJ1-1 | NA | TRBV3-1 | NA | CASSQGNLQGYEAFF | TGTGCCAGCAGCCAGGGGAACCTACAGGGATATGAAGCTTTCTTT
TRBJ1-5 | few | TRBV20-1 | NA | CSAREKGRAPNQPQHF | TGCAGTGCTAGAGAAAAGGGCAGGGCACCGAATCAGCCCCAGCATTTT
TRBJ1-6 | many | TRBV30 | NA | CAWSPTTGSPLHF | TGTGCCTGGAGCCCAACGACCGGTTCACCCCTCCACTTT
TRBJ2-4 | NA | TRBV29-1 | TRBD1 | CSVEDPSGRGHANIQYF | TGCAGCGTTGAAGACCCTTCGGGCAGGGGGCATGCAAACATTCAGTACTTC
TRBJ2-7 | few | TRBV7-3 | TRBD2 | CASSLAGGLPYEQYF | TGTGCCAGCAGCTTAGCGGGAGGGCTCCCTTACGAGCAGTACTTC
TRBJ2-2 | NA | TRBV7-9 | TRBD1 | CASTSPLTGINTGELFF | TGTGCCAGCACCTCCCCCTTGACAGGGATAAACACCGGGGAGCTGTTTTTT
TRBJ2-7 | NA | TRBV29-1 | NA | CSAPKLGPIGDEQYF | TGCAGCGCTCCCAAGTTGGGCCCAATCGGGGACGAGCAGTACTTC
TRBJ2-7 | few | TRBV2 | NA | CASGKESYEQYF | TGTGCCAGCGGTAAGGAGTCCTACGAGCAGTACTTC
TRBJ1-2 | few | TRBV5-6 | NA | CASSSDEDGYTF | TGTGCCAGCAGCTCGGACGAAGATGGCTACACCTTC